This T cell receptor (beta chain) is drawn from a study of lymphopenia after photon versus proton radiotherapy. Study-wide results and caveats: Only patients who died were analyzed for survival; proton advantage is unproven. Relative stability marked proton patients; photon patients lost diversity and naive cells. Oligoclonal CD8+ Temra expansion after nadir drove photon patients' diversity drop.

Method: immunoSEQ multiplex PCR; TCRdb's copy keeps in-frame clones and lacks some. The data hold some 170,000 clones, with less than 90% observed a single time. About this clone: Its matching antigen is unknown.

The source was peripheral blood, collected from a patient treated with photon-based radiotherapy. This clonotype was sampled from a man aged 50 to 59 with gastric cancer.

CDR3 coding DNA: TGTGCCAGCAGCTTCCGTGCTAGCGGGACCACAGATACGCAGTATTTT. It is translated as CASSFRASGTTDTQYF. This rearrangement joins TRBV5-4 to TRBJ2-3, with 9 bases identical to TRBD2. The V and J ends lost 2 bases and 2 bases, in that order; junction bases with no gene match: 6. Germline V gene sequence: CDR1 SGHNT, CDR2 YYREEE (reference sequence). The CDR3 runs 16 residues.